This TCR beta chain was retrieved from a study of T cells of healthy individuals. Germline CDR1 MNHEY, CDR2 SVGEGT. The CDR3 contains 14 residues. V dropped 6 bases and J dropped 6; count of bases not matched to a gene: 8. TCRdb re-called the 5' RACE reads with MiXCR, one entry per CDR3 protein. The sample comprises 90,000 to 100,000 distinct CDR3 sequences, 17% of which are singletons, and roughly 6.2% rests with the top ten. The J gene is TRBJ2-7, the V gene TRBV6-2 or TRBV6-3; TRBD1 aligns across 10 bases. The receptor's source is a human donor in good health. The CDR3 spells CASRTGGQGSEQYF. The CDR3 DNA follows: TGTGCCAGCAGGACGGGGGGACAGGGGAGCGAGCAGTACTTC.